A single sample is the source of the 26 T cell receptor beta chains below, sequenced in a study of cytomegalovirus exposure and HLA in healthy donors (dated by TCRdb to 2015 to 2018). The library was obtained by the immunoSEQ multiplex PCR assay. Not all clones reach the TCRdb copy of this immuneACCESS table, which keeps in-frame sequences only. Checked studies attribute under half of the gap to unresolved V genes and leave the rest unexplained. The sample records about 130,000 clones, around 86% of which are singletons. The ten largest clones take up about 2% of the sample. Sequencing input: PBMCs. The receptors derive from a woman aged 18-29 years in good health and CMV-seronegative.

The J gene is TRBJ1-5, the V gene TRBV7-8; TRBD1 is a possible D gene (5 bases). The germline V and J ends were trimmed by 1 base and 0 bases, with 16 bases remaining between them. The germline V gene has CDR1 SGHVS and CDR2 FQNEAQ. The CDR3 runs to 18 residues. CDR3 region: CASSLGQGLKYSNQPQHF. The CDR3 DNA sequence: TGTGCCAGCAGCTTAGGGCAGGGCCTGAAGTATAGCAATCAGCCCCAGCATTTT.

This sequence joins TRBV10-3 and TRBJ2-3; D might be TRBD2 (5 bases). The CDR3 length is 17 residues. Trimming left V 11 bases short and J 4 bases short, with 28 bases between. Germline loops: CDR1 ENHRY, CDR2 SYGVKD. The CDR3 DNA is TGTGCCTCCCGAGGGCTCGAAGCGGCGGGCGGCCCAGATACGCAGTATTTT. It specifies CASRGLEAAGGPDTQYF.

The J gene is TRBJ2-1, the V gene TRBV7-3, with TRBD2 identical over 9 bases. This CDR3 is 15 amino acids long. V gave up 5 bases and J gave up 6 bases; unmatched junction bases: 8. Germline V gene lookup returns CDR1 SGHTA and CDR2 FQGTGA. The CDR3 spells CASSVVAGVSNEQFF. DNA of the CDR3: TGTGCCAGCAGCGTTGTAGCGGGAGTGAGCAATGAGCAGTTCTTC.

V gene TRBV19 combines with J gene TRBJ1-1; possibly TRBD1 for D (6 bases). The CDR3 contains 13 residues. The V end lost 3 bases, the J end lost 4 bases, and 9 bases lay between the germline ends. CDR1 is LNHDA and CDR2 is SQIVND in the germline V gene (reference sequence). The CDR3 here is CASSIRGTTEAFF. CDR3 sequence (DNA): TGTGCCAGTAGTATCAGGGGAACCACTGAAGCTTTCTTT. The full variable domain, completed using reference TRBV19 and TRBJ1-1, is DGGITQSPKYLFRKEGQNVTLSCEQNLNHDAMYWYRQDPGQGLRLIYYSQIVNDFQKGDIAEGYSVSREKKESFPLTVTSAQKNPTAFYLCASSIRGTTEAFFGQGTRLTVV.

The gene calls are TRBV5-1 and TRBJ2-5; the D gene is possibly TRBD2 (5 bases). From germline, CDR1 is SGHRS and CDR2 YFSETQ. The CDR3 loop spans 14 amino acids. The V and J ends lost 7 bases and 6 bases respectively, with 19 bases between them. The CDR3 sequence is CASPPGGPVKTQYF. As DNA, the CDR3 is TGCGCCAGCCCCCCGGGCGGGCCAGTGAAGACCCAGTACTTC.

The V gene is TRBV6-5, the J gene TRBJ2-4, with D maybe TRBD1 (6 bases). Germline V gives CDR1 MNHEY, CDR2 SVGAGI. The length of the CDR3 is 15 residues. The V and J ends lost 3 bases and 2 bases respectively, with 11 bases between them. CDR3 amino acids: CASSYTGITKNIQYF. CDR3 bases: TGTGCCAGCAGTTATACAGGGATCACCAAAAACATTCAGTACTTC.

This clone was observed once. This chain uses TRBV18 with TRBJ2-1, with a tentative D call TRBD2 (6 bases). V lost 2 bases and J lost 2, with 16 bases in between. Germline V gene data show CDR1 as KGHSH and CDR2 as LQKENI. The CDR3 length is 17 residues. CDR3 bases: TGTGCCAGCTCACCAGCGCGCAGCGGGCCAACCTACAATGAGCAGTTCTTC. Translating gives CASSPARSGPTYNEQFF. The variable domain in full, with the rest retrieved from reference TRBV18 and TRBJ2-1, is NAGVMQNPRHLVRRRGQEARLRCSPMKGHSHVYWYRQLPEEGLKFMVYLQKENIIDESGMPKERFSAEFPKEGPSILRIQQVVRGDSAAYFCASSPARSGPTYNEQFFGPGTRLTVL.

The rearrangement uses TRBV11-2 and TRBJ2-1; 10 nucleotides match TRBD2. The CDR3 sequence is 15 residues long. V lost 1 base to trimming and J lost 8 bases; unmatched junction nucleotides: 5. Germline V gene lookup returns CDR1 SGHAT and CDR2 FQNNGV. Written as DNA, the CDR3 is TGTGCCAGCAGCTTAGCCCTGGGGACTAGCGATGAGCAGTTCTTC. It translates to CASSLALGTSDEQFF.

The chain links TRBV5-1 to TRBJ2-1, with a tentative D call TRBD1 (6 bases). Per the germline V gene, CDR1 is SGHRS and CDR2 is YFSETQ. The length of the CDR3 is 14 residues. V dropped 4 bases and J dropped 7 bases, with 15 bases sitting between them. The CDR3 protein is CASSAGQTGNEQFF. The CDR3 DNA reads TGCGCCAGCAGCGCCGGACAGACGGGAAATGAGCAGTTCTTC.

The genes are TRBV5-1 and TRBJ2-2; TRBD2 might be the D (5 bases). There are 15 residues in the CDR3. Germline lookup yields CDR1 SGHRS and CDR2 YFSETQ. V was trimmed by 2 bases and J by 0 bases, leaving 8 bases between them. This chain's CDR3 is CASSFTAANTGELFF. CDR3 in DNA: TGCGCCAGCAGCTTTACAGCGGCGAACACCGGGGAGCTGTTTTTT.

The rearrangement joins TRBV27 to TRBJ2-3; maybe TRBD2 (6 bases). The ends were cut back, 6 bases at V and 0 bases at J, with 19 bases in the middle. The length of the CDR3 is 17 residues. Looked up from germline, CDR1 is MNHEY and CDR2 is SMNVEV (reference sequence). In DNA, the CDR3 is TGTGCCAGCAGCCTTCCCCCAGGGCGGGATAGCACAGATACGCAGTATTTT. Encoded protein: CASSLPPGRDSTDTQYF.

V gene TRBV15 combines with J gene TRBJ2-2; 8 bases are shared with TRBD2. Losses at the gene ends were 6 bases for V and 1 base for J; bases not matched to a gene: 13. The CDR3 extends over 18 amino acids. Germline CDR1 is LNHNV and CDR2 is YYDKDF (reference sequence). The CDR3 DNA reads TGTGCCACCAGACCATATGGTAGCGGGACGGAGAACACCGGGGAGCTGTTTTTT. It yields the protein CATRPYGSGTENTGELFF.

This chain uses TRBV5-1 with TRBJ1-1, with D possibly TRBD1 on 5 matching bases. Germline V gives CDR1 SGHRS, CDR2 YFSETQ. Trimming shortened V by 3 bases and J by 3 bases, and 9 bases separated the two germline ends. The CDR3 is made up of 13 amino acids. The CDR3 DNA is TGCGCCAGCAGCTCCGGGGGGGACACTGAAGCTTTCTTT. Amino acids: CASSSGGDTEAFF. Looking up the rest from reference TRBV5-1 and TRBJ1-1 gives the full variable domain: KAGVTQTPRYLIKTRGQQVTLSCSPISGHRSVSWYQQTPGQGLQFLFEYFSETQRNKGNFPGRFSGRQFSNSRSEMNVSTLELGDSALYLCASSSGGDTEAFFGQGTRLTVV.

The chain uses TRBV4-2 and TRBJ2-7; TRBD1 matches 9 bases. Germline V CDR1 and CDR2: LGHNA, YNFKEQ. This CDR3 comprises 14 residues. V shed 5 bases and J 2 bases; nucleotides not matched to a gene: 4. The CDR3 here is CASSSWTGAYEQYF. The CDR3 DNA sequence: TGTGCCAGCAGCTCCTGGACAGGGGCCTACGAGCAGTACTTC.

The chain joins TRBV5-8 to TRBJ2-7, with D maybe TRBD1 (5 bases). The V gene lost 0 bases and the J gene lost 3 bases, with 10 bases spanning the gap. CDR3 size: 14 residues. Germline loops: CDR1 SGHTS, CDR2 YDEGEE. CDR3 sequence reads: CASSLEQADYEQYF. Written as DNA, the CDR3 is TGTGCCAGCAGCTTGGAACAGGCGGACTACGAGCAGTACTTC.

The CDR3 DNA sequence: TGTGCCAGCAGCCAAGTGACTAGCGACTACTCCTACGAGCAGTACTTC. This encodes CASSQVTSDYSYEQYF. This chain connects TRBV4-2 to TRBJ2-7; 8 bases are shared with TRBD2. Losses at the gene ends were 1 base for V and 0 bases for J; bases not matched to a gene: 5. This CDR3 contains 16 residues. Germline V gene lookup returns CDR1 LGHNA and CDR2 YNFKEQ.

The rearrangement links TRBV10-1 to TRBJ1-5; the match to TRBD1 covers 8 bases. V lost 7 bases to trimming and J lost 13 bases; unmatched junction nucleotides: 12. Looked up from germline, CDR1 is WNHNN and CDR2 is SYGVQD (reference sequence). The CDR3 contains 13 residues. Written as DNA, the CDR3 is TGCGCCAGCAATCCGACAGGGGCCCCTTGGCAGCATTTT. It codes for CASNPTGAPWQHF.

The chain employs TRBV5-4 and TRBJ2-5; D remains unclear. Germline V gene sequence: CDR1 SGHNT, CDR2 YYREEE (reference sequence). This CDR3 has 11 amino acids. Trimming shortened V by 1 base and J by 5 bases, and 3 bases separated the two germline ends. CDR3 nucleotide sequence: TGTGCCAGCAGCTTGCTGGAGACCCAGTACTTC. Protein product: CASSLLETQYF.

The chain is built from TRBV4-1 and TRBJ2-3; 10 bases map to TRBD2. CDR3 length equals 17 residues. V lost 1 base, J lost 1 base, and 5 bases stayed unmatched. Germline lookup yields CDR1 MGHRA and CDR2 YSYEKL. CDR3: CASSQGGGLAGTDTQYF. The DNA of the CDR3 is TGCGCCAGCAGCCAAGGGGGCGGACTAGCGGGCACAGATACGCAGTATTTT.

This clone has only a few counts. J is TRBJ2-7 and V is TRBV28, with D possibly being TRBD2 (6 bases). The germline CDR1 and CDR2 sequences are MDHEN and SYDVKM. V was pared by 2 bases and J by 1 base, with 12 bases between. This CDR3 is built from 15 residues. Here the CDR3 DNA reads TGTGCCAGCAGTTTAGGCGGGATAAGGTCCTACGAGCAGTACTTC. It specifies CASSLGGIRSYEQYF. The complete variable domain, with remaining parts taken from reference TRBV28 and TRBJ2-7, reads DVKVTQSSRYLVKRTGEKVFLECVQDMDHENMFWYRQDPGLGLRLIYFSYDVKMKEKGDIPEGYSVSREKKERFSLILESASTNQTSMYLCASSLGGIRSYEQYFGPGTRLTVT.

The CDR3 sequence: CASSDLAAGDNEQFF. The DNA of the CDR3 is TGTGCCAGCAGCGACCTAGCGGCCGGTGACAATGAGCAGTTCTTC. This sequence joins TRBV11-2 and TRBJ2-1; the match to TRBD2 covers 7 bases. The CDR3 spans 15 residues. Germline CDR1 reads SGHAT; CDR2 reads FQNNGV. V lost 5 bases to trimming and J lost 5 bases; unmatched junction nucleotides: 9. Using reference TRBV11-2 and TRBJ2-1 for the parts outside the CDR3, the full variable domain is EAGVAQSPRYKIIEKRQSVAFWCNPISGHATLYWYQQILGQGPKLLIQFQNNGVVDDSQLPKDRFSAERLKGVDSTLKIQPAKLEDSAVYLCASSDLAAGDNEQFFGPGTRLTVL.

This chain connects TRBV2 to TRBJ2-1, with D perhaps TRBD2 (7 bases). Germline V lookup: CDR1 SNHLY, CDR2 FYNNEI. Deletions cut 7 bases from V and 0 bases from J, with 10 bases between. The CDR3 is 14 amino acids. The CDR3 DNA follows: TGTGCCAGCATAGGGGGGGACTCCTACAATGAGCAGTTCTTC. It encodes CASIGGDSYNEQFF.

The gene calls are TRBV2 and TRBJ2-7; 10 bases match TRBD2. CDR1 and CDR2 from the germline V gene are SNHLY and FYNNEI. V shed 4 bases and J 0 bases; nucleotides not matched to a gene: 3. This CDR3 is 15 amino acids long. The chain's CDR3 is CASSGSGRTSYEQYF. CDR3 DNA sequence: TGTGCCAGCAGTGGTAGCGGGAGGACCTCCTACGAGCAGTACTTC.

The V and J genes are TRBV5-1 and TRBJ2-1, with 8 nucleotides matching TRBD2. CDR3 length equals 17 residues. Germline CDR1 SGHRS, CDR2 YFSETQ. V dropped 1 base and J dropped 4; count of bases not matched to a gene: 10. The CDR3 region is CASSLFLAGSSYNEQFF. CDR3 in DNA: TGCGCCAGCAGCTTGTTTCTAGCGGGTTCGTCTTACAATGAGCAGTTCTTC.

CDR3 sequence (DNA): TGTGCCAGCAGCTCTACAGGGGGCCAGGTTTACTACGAGCAGTACTTC. Its protein is CASSSTGGQVYYEQYF. The chain is built from TRBV7-2 and TRBJ2-7, with 9 bases that match TRBD1. Germline V gives CDR1 SGHTA, CDR2 FQGNSA. CDR3 length: 16 residues. V shed 4 bases and J 3 bases; nucleotides not matched to a gene: 10.

The chain uses TRBV19 and TRBJ2-7, with 11 nucleotides matching TRBD1. The CDR3 length is 13 residues. Per the germline V gene, CDR1 is LNHDA and CDR2 is SQIVND (reference sequence). J gave up 4 bases and V 8 bases, and 4 bases lay outside the gene matches. The CDR3 DNA is TGTGCCAGTGGGCGGGACAGGGGGTACGAGCAGTACTTC. Residues: CASGRDRGYEQYF.